Listed here are 14 T cell receptor beta chains from one sample, sequenced in a study of T-cell reconstitution after alpha-beta-depleted transplantation in children. The TCRbeta library incorporated unique molecular identifiers. TCRdb itself ran the PCR reads through MiXCR, one entry per CDR3 protein. The sample holds some 200,000 distinct CDR3 sequences; approximately 9% are singletons and the top ten take around 6.2%. Here the sequenced sample was PBMCs from the stem cell graft donor, taken from the stem cell graft. The origin of the receptors is a human donor who donated a stem cell graft to a child with acute lymphoblastic leukemia.

This clonotype was recorded many times. The chain is built from TRBV29-1 and TRBJ2-5, with D uncertain. The CDR3 spans 14 residues. The ends were cut back, 3 bases at V and 5 bases at J, with 16 bases in the middle. Germline loops: CDR1 SQVTM, CDR2 ANQGSEA. The CDR3 protein is CSVDGGVGLETQYF. In DNA, the CDR3 is TGCAGCGTTGATGGTGGGGTGGGTCTGGAGACCCAGTACTTC.

This clonotype was seen many times. This chain uses TRBV29-1 with TRBJ2-3; 9 nucleotides agree with TRBD2. The CDR3 covers 13 residues. J lost 8 bases, V lost 5 bases, and 8 bases had no gene match. Germline lookup yields CDR1 SQVTM and CDR2 ANQGSEA. The CDR3 DNA is TGCAGCGTTCCAGCGGGGGGTGTGAGTACGCAGTATTTT. Residues: CSVPAGGVSTQYF.

This clonotype occurred many times. This chain links TRBV29-1 with TRBJ2-1; D is tentatively TRBD1 or TRBD2 (6 bases each). Germline loops: CDR1 SQVTM, CDR2 ANQGSEA. The CDR3 consists of 13 residues. Trimming stripped 2 bases from V and 6 bases from J, with 11 bases between. CDR3 residues: CSVEPGAGNEQFF. The CDR3 DNA sequence: TGCAGCGTTGAACCGGGGGCCGGCAATGAGCAGTTCTTC.

This clonotype was counted between two and nine times. The CDR3 sequence is CASSFPLYPGQELQETQYF. The CDR3 nucleotides read TGCGCCAGCAGCTTTCCACTCTATCCGGGACAGGAATTACAAGAGACCCAGTACTTC. V gene TRBV5-1 combines with J gene TRBJ2-5; 8 nucleotides line up with TRBD1. Per the germline V gene, CDR1 is SGHRS and CDR2 is YFSETQ. The CDR3 runs to 19 residues. The trim removed 2 bases at V and 2 bases at J, leaving 17 bases unmatched.

In its sample, this clonotype was seen many times. The V and J genes are TRBV12-3 or TRBV12-4 and TRBJ2-7, with D unresolved. The CDR3 contains 12 residues. V was clipped by 8 bases and J by 4 bases, with 12 bases between them. This chain's CDR3 is CASSNSIYEQYF. The CDR3 nucleotides are TGTGCCAGCTCTAACTCAATTTACGAGCAGTACTTC.

This clonotype was seen ten or more times. The rearrangement links TRBV29-1 to TRBJ2-7; D possibly corresponds to TRBD1 (5 bases). Trimming removed 0 bases from V and 1 base from J, with 13 bases in between. CDR1 and CDR2 from the germline V gene are SQVTM and ANQGSEA. This CDR3 contains 15 residues. The CDR3, as DNA: TGCAGCGTTGAAGATGGGGCCAGCCCATCCTACGAGCAGTACTTC. Residues: CSVEDGASPSYEQYF.

V gene TRBV14 combines with J gene TRBJ2-1; tentatively, D is TRBD2 (5 bases). V was clipped by 4 bases and J by 11 bases, with 12 bases between them. Germline loops: CDR1 SGHDN, CDR2 FVKESK. This CDR3 has 12 amino acids. The CDR3, as DNA: TGTGCCAGCAGCCTCCAGAGGGATAAGCAGTTCTTC. Amino acid sequence: CASSLQRDKQFF.

This clonotype was observed a few times. The V call is TRBV11-2, the J call TRBJ1-2, with unresolved D. Per germline, CDR1 SGHAT and CDR2 FQNNGV. The CDR3 covers 14 residues. Trimming took off 5 bases at V and 8 bases at J, with 18 bases between the two ends. The CDR3 protein is CASSPDGLLGGYTF. CDR3 nucleotide sequence: TGTGCCAGCAGCCCGGACGGGCTTTTAGGAGGCTACACCTTC.

This clonotype was observed many times. The chain joins TRBV2 to TRBJ1-1; D ambiguous. This CDR3 spans 14 amino acids. CDR1 and CDR2 (germline): SNHLY, FYNNEI. V was cut by 4 bases and J by 2 bases, with 11 bases left in between. The CDR3 coding sequence is TGTGCCAGCAGTGTCCGGGAGACTAACACTGAAGCTTTCTTT. The encoded protein is CASSVRETNTEAFF.

In its sample, this clonotype was seen many times. The V call is TRBV5-1, the J call TRBJ2-3, with D possibly being TRBD2 (7 bases). The CDR3 totals 15 residues. Trimming stripped 3 bases from V and 0 bases from J, with 11 bases between. The V gene's germline CDR1 is SGHRS and CDR2 YFSETQ. This CDR3 reads CASSSAGASTDTQYF. CDR3 DNA sequence: TGCGCCAGCAGCTCCGCGGGGGCGAGCACAGATACGCAGTATTTT.

In its sample, this clonotype was seen a few times. This chain uses TRBV12-3 or TRBV12-4 with TRBJ1-5; unclear D gene. The CDR3 spans 15 residues. V was shortened by 0 bases and J by 2 bases, with 8 bases between the two germline ends. CDR3 DNA: TGTGCCAGCAGTTTAGCGTCGGCAGGCAATCAGCCCCAGCATTTT. It yields the protein CASSLASAGNQPQHF.

This clonotype showed up just a few times. The rearrangement joins TRBV7-8 to TRBJ1-2, with TRBD1 as a possible D gene (6 bases). Trimming took 3 bases from V and 2 from J, leaving 16 bases between them. The germline V gene has CDR1 SGHVS and CDR2 FQNEAQ. This CDR3 comprises 16 residues. The DNA for the CDR3 is TGTGCCAGCAGCTTGGGCGATTGGGGGCCCAACTATGGCTACACCTTC. The encoded protein is CASSLGDWGPNYGYTF.

This clonotype was recorded a few times. As DNA, the CDR3 is TGTGCCAGCAGTTACTTGGGGCTCTACACAGATACGCAGTATTTT. Its translation: CASSYLGLYTDTQYF. The genes are TRBV6-2 or TRBV6-3 and TRBJ2-3, with D possibly being TRBD1 (5 bases). Between the trimmed V and J ends, which lost 1 base and 2 bases, there was a span of 10 bases. Germline V gene sequence: CDR1 MNHEY, CDR2 SVGEGT. The CDR3 consists of 15 residues.

The chain has TRBV5-1 and TRBJ2-2; 11 bases are a match to TRBD2. V trimming: 1 base; J trimming: 4 bases; junction bases outside the gene matches: 0. The germline CDR1 and CDR2 sequences are SGHRS and YFSETQ. The CDR3 loop spans 15 amino acids. This CDR3 reads CASSLTSGGTGELFF. As DNA, the CDR3 is TGCGCCAGCAGCTTGACTAGCGGGGGCACCGGGGAGCTGTTTTTT.